These T cell receptor beta chains were read from a single sample in a study of cytotoxic CD8 clonotypes in ibrutinib-treated CLL. Assay used: immunoSEQ multiplex PCR; TCRdb lists only in-frame clones, some missing. The table shows around 140,000 clones, with roughly three quarters occurring only once. Sequences were derived from PBMCs, sampled after 24 months of ibrutinib treatment. Receptors originate from a human donor with chronic lymphocytic leukemia. The CDR3 runs from the conserved cysteine through the conserved F or W. The order of the fields is V gene, CDR3 length, D gene, clone size, J gene, CDR3 protein, CDR3 DNA. The D gene is left open where the match is weak. Rows give clone size only sometimes, using once, few, many, or a class for an expanded clone.

v_gene: TRBV27; len: 14; d_gene: -; abundance: few; j_gene: TRBJ1-1; CDR3aa: CASRLVGPPAEAFF; CDR3nt: TGTGCCAGCAGATTGGTGGGGCCCCCCGCTGAAGCTTTCTTT
v_gene: TRBV15; len: 15; d_gene: -; abundance: -; j_gene: TRBJ2-7; CDR3aa: CATSRGEDGAHEQYF; CDR3nt: TGTGCCACCAGCAGGGGGGAGGACGGCGCACACGAGCAGTACTTC
v_gene: TRBV20-1; len: 11; d_gene: TRBD2; abundance: few; j_gene: TRBJ2-3; CDR3aa: CSAPSGDTQYF; CDR3nt: TGCAGTGCCCCTAGCGGGGATACGCAGTATTTT
v_gene: TRBV19; len: 14; d_gene: TRBD1; abundance: -; j_gene: TRBJ2-7; CDR3aa: CASRPRGSSYEQYF; CDR3nt: TGTGCCAGCCGCCCCAGGGGGAGCTCCTACGAGCAGTACTTC
v_gene: TRBV14; len: 18; d_gene: -; abundance: -; j_gene: TRBJ1-2; CDR3aa: CASSQDSPGHGSSYGYTF; CDR3nt: TGTGCCAGCAGCCAAGATAGCCCCGGACATGGGAGTAGCTATGGCTACACCTTC
v_gene: TRBV28; len: 14; d_gene: TRBD2; abundance: -; j_gene: TRBJ2-4; CDR3aa: CASSLAGGWYIQYF; CDR3nt: TGTGCCAGCAGTTTAGCGGGGGGGTGGTACATTCAGTACTTC
v_gene: TRBV28; len: 16; d_gene: -; abundance: -; j_gene: TRBJ1-4; CDR3aa: CASTPYQVTVEEKLFF; CDR3nt: TGTGCCAGCACCCCATACCAGGTCACGGTGGAGGAAAAACTGTTTTTT
v_gene: TRBV20-1; len: 11; d_gene: -; abundance: -; j_gene: TRBJ1-1; CDR3aa: CSASGRAEAFF; CDR3nt: TGCAGTGCTAGTGGTAGGGCCGAAGCTTTCTTT
v_gene: TRBV5-6; len: 12; d_gene: -; abundance: -; j_gene: TRBJ1-1; CDR3aa: CASSRPRDEAFF; CDR3nt: TGTGCCAGCAGCCGCCCCAGGGATGAAGCTTTCTTT
v_gene: TRBV4-2; len: 18; d_gene: -; abundance: -; j_gene: TRBJ2-1; CDR3aa: CASSQDFSLAFLDNEQFF; CDR3nt: TGTGCCAGCAGCCAAGATTTCTCGCTAGCCTTTCTTGACAATGAGCAGTTCTTC
v_gene: TRBV11-2; len: 15; d_gene: TRBD1; abundance: -; j_gene: TRBJ2-7; CDR3aa: CASSAPGQGFYEQYF; CDR3nt: TGTGCCAGCAGCGCCCCGGGACAGGGCTTTTACGAGCAGTACTTC
v_gene: TRBV28; len: 14; d_gene: TRBD1; abundance: -; j_gene: TRBJ1-4; CDR3aa: CASSPGQGTEKLFF; CDR3nt: TGTGCCAGCAGCCCGGGACAGGGGACGGAAAAACTGTTTTTT
v_gene: TRBV5-1; len: 14; d_gene: TRBD1; abundance: -; j_gene: TRBJ2-7; CDR3aa: CASSPRDRGYEQYF; CDR3nt: TGCGCCAGCAGCCCCCGGGACAGGGGCTACGAGCAGTACTTC
v_gene: TRBV9; len: 17; d_gene: -; abundance: -; j_gene: TRBJ2-3; CDR3aa: CASSYGRGGPSTDTQYF; CDR3nt: TGTGCCAGCAGCTACGGGCGTGGGGGCCCAAGCACAGATACGCAGTATTTT
v_gene: TRBV7-2; len: 15; d_gene: -; abundance: -; j_gene: TRBJ2-2; CDR3aa: CASSFWGPNTGELFF; CDR3nt: TGTGCCAGCAGCTTTTGGGGACCAAACACCGGGGAGCTGTTTTTT
v_gene: TRBV7-6; len: 16; d_gene: TRBD2; abundance: -; j_gene: TRBJ2-5; CDR3aa: CASSLGLAGGQETQYF; CDR3nt: TGTGCCAGCAGCTTAGGACTAGCGGGGGGTCAAGAGACCCAGTACTTC
v_gene: TRBV27; len: 13; d_gene: -; abundance: -; j_gene: TRBJ2-5; CDR3aa: CATRPEPEETQYF; CDR3nt: TGTGCCACTCGCCCGGAACCCGAAGAGACCCAGTACTTC
v_gene: TRBV19; len: 14; d_gene: -; abundance: -; j_gene: TRBJ1-2; CDR3aa: CASSILEAAYGYTF; CDR3nt: TGTGCCAGTAGTATCCTGGAAGCGGCCTATGGCTACACCTTC
v_gene: TRBV7-9; len: 15; d_gene: TRBD1; abundance: -; j_gene: TRBJ1-2; CDR3aa: CASSLGTGEPYGYTF; CDR3nt: TGTGCCAGCAGCTTAGGGACAGGGGAGCCCTATGGCTACACCTTC
v_gene: TRBV6-1; len: 18; d_gene: -; abundance: -; j_gene: TRBJ1-4; CDR3aa: CASSESGEGVATNEKLFF; CDR3nt: TGTGCCAGCAGTGAATCGGGGGAGGGTGTGGCAACTAATGAAAAACTGTTTTTT
v_gene: TRBV5-1; len: 14; d_gene: -; abundance: -; j_gene: TRBJ2-2; CDR3aa: CASSSEGNTGELFF; CDR3nt: TGCGCCAGCAGCTCTGAGGGGAACACCGGGGAGCTGTTTTTT
v_gene: TRBV18; len: 13; d_gene: -; abundance: once; j_gene: TRBJ1-2; CDR3aa: CASSNTGLDGYTF; CDR3nt: TGTGCCAGCTCTAACACAGGGCTGGATGGCTACACCTTC
v_gene: TRBV29-1; len: 13; d_gene: TRBD1; abundance: -; j_gene: TRBJ2-5; CDR3aa: CSVTGTGGETQYF; CDR3nt: TGCAGCGTTACCGGGACAGGGGGTGAGACCCAGTACTTC
v_gene: TRBV6-6; len: 13; d_gene: -; abundance: few; j_gene: TRBJ2-1; CDR3aa: CASFLSRRDEQFF; CDR3nt: TGTGCCAGCTTCCTATCGAGGCGTGATGAGCAGTTCTTC
v_gene: TRBV30; len: 12; d_gene: -; abundance: -; j_gene: TRBJ1-1; CDR3aa: CAWAQGFTEAFF; CDR3nt: TGTGCCTGGGCACAGGGTTTCACTGAAGCTTTCTTT
v_gene: TRBV27; len: 15; d_gene: -; abundance: -; j_gene: TRBJ1-2; CDR3aa: CASSFTPGNHYGYTF; CDR3nt: TGTGCCAGCAGTTTTACCCCGGGGAACCACTATGGCTACACCTTC
v_gene: TRBV5-1; len: 13; d_gene: TRBD1; abundance: -; j_gene: TRBJ2-7; CDR3aa: CASSLAGTGSVRF; CDR3nt: TGCGCCAGCAGCTTGGCCGGGACAGGGTCCGTTCGCTTC
v_gene: TRBV7-9; len: 13; d_gene: -; abundance: -; j_gene: TRBJ2-3; CDR3aa: CASSPRLADTQYF; CDR3nt: TGTGCCAGCAGCCCACGACTGGCAGATACGCAGTATTTT
v_gene: TRBV10-3; len: 14; d_gene: -; abundance: -; j_gene: TRBJ2-7; CDR3aa: CATSAFAVPYEQYF; CDR3nt: TGTGCCACCTCCGCTTTTGCAGTCCCCTACGAGCAGTACTTC
v_gene: TRBV5-8; len: 16; d_gene: TRBD2; abundance: once; j_gene: TRBJ2-7; CDR3aa: CASSLPGTSGSYEQYF; CDR3nt: TGTGCCAGCAGCCTCCCGGGGACTAGCGGCTCCTACGAGCAGTACTTC
v_gene: TRBV7-9; len: 12; d_gene: -; abundance: -; j_gene: TRBJ1-4; CDR3aa: CASGATNEKLFF; CDR3nt: TGTGCCAGCGGGGCGACTAATGAAAAACTGTTTTTT
v_gene: TRBV7-9; len: 14; d_gene: TRBD1; abundance: -; j_gene: TRBJ1-4; CDR3aa: CASSLGQGGEKLFF; CDR3nt: TGTGCCAGCAGCTTAGGGCAGGGGGGTGAAAAACTGTTTTTT
v_gene: TRBV7-2; len: 13; d_gene: TRBD1; abundance: -; j_gene: TRBJ1-2; CDR3aa: CASSQQGEGGYTF; CDR3nt: TGTGCCAGCAGCCAACAGGGGGAGGGTGGCTACACCTTC
v_gene: TRBV7-8; len: 15; d_gene: -; abundance: -; j_gene: TRBJ1-4; CDR3aa: CASSPPAGRGEKLFF; CDR3nt: TGTGCCAGCAGCCCCCCTGCCGGCAGGGGAGAAAAACTGTTTTTT
v_gene: TRBV2; len: 14; d_gene: -; abundance: -; j_gene: TRBJ2-5; CDR3aa: CASSPSPGQETQYF; CDR3nt: TGTGCCAGCAGCCCAAGCCCGGGGCAAGAGACCCAGTACTTC
v_gene: TRBV11-1; len: 16; d_gene: -; abundance: once; j_gene: TRBJ2-1; CDR3aa: CASSLVLARSYNEQFF; CDR3nt: TGTGCCAGCAGCTTGGTTTTAGCTAGGTCCTACAATGAGCAGTTCTTC
v_gene: TRBV7-9; len: 15; d_gene: TRBD1; abundance: few; j_gene: TRBJ1-4; CDR3aa: CASSPGTGYSEKLFF; CDR3nt: TGTGCCAGCAGCCCGGGGACAGGGTATAGTGAAAAACTGTTTTTT
v_gene: TRBV19; len: 15; d_gene: TRBD1; abundance: few; j_gene: TRBJ2-2; CDR3aa: CASRTGQGNTGELFF; CDR3nt: TGTGCCAGTAGGACAGGACAGGGGAACACCGGGGAGCTGTTTTTT
v_gene: TRBV6-5; len: 15; d_gene: -; abundance: -; j_gene: TRBJ2-5; CDR3aa: CASSYPKGHMGTQYF; CDR3nt: TGTGCCAGCAGTTACCCAAAGGGACACATGGGGACCCAGTACTTC
v_gene: TRBV18; len: 16; d_gene: -; abundance: -; j_gene: TRBJ1-4; CDR3aa: CASSQRTQGNNEKLFF; CDR3nt: TGTGCCAGCTCACAGAGAACACAGGGAAATAATGAAAAACTGTTTTTT
v_gene: TRBV13; len: 13; d_gene: -; abundance: -; j_gene: TRBJ1-1; CDR3aa: CASSLQRNTEAFF; CDR3nt: TGTGCCAGCAGCTTACAAAGAAACACTGAAGCTTTCTTT
v_gene: TRBV9; len: 13; d_gene: -; abundance: -; j_gene: TRBJ2-7; CDR3aa: CAGGASSTYEQYF; CDR3nt: TGTGCCGGGGGGGCTAGCAGCACCTACGAGCAGTACTTC
v_gene: TRBV9; len: 15; d_gene: -; abundance: -; j_gene: TRBJ1-2; CDR3aa: CASSALQGVGYGYTF; CDR3nt: TGTGCCAGCAGCGCCTTACAGGGAGTGGGCTATGGCTACACCTTC
v_gene: TRBV7-9; len: 16; d_gene: TRBD2; abundance: -; j_gene: TRBJ2-2; CDR3aa: CASSSRLAGGPGELFF; CDR3nt: TGTGCCAGCAGCTCCCGACTAGCGGGAGGTCCCGGGGAGCTGTTTTTT
v_gene: TRBV28; len: 13; d_gene: -; abundance: -; j_gene: TRBJ2-1; CDR3aa: CASLGLTQDEQFF; CDR3nt: TGTGCCAGCTTGGGACTTACCCAGGATGAGCAGTTCTTC
v_gene: TRBV6-6; len: 15; d_gene: TRBD1; abundance: -; j_gene: TRBJ2-7; CDR3aa: CASSYPGQGAYEQYF; CDR3nt: TGTGCCAGCAGTTACCCGGGACAGGGGGCGTACGAGCAGTACTTC
v_gene: TRBV7-8; len: 8; d_gene: -; abundance: -; j_gene: TRBJ1-1; CDR3aa: CASTEAFF; CDR3nt: TGTGCCAGCACTGAAGCTTTCTTT
v_gene: TRBV18; len: 16; d_gene: -; abundance: -; j_gene: TRBJ2-1; CDR3aa: CASSPSSGGSYNEQFF; CDR3nt: TGTGCCAGCTCGCCCTCATCCGGGGGCTCCTACAATGAGCAGTTCTTC
v_gene: TRBV2; len: 15; d_gene: -; abundance: many; j_gene: TRBJ2-7; CDR3aa: CASSEALVTAYEQYF; CDR3nt: TGTGCCAGCAGTGAAGCGCTGGTAACAGCCTACGAGCAGTACTTC
v_gene: TRBV7-9; len: 14; d_gene: TRBD1; abundance: -; j_gene: TRBJ2-2; CDR3aa: CASSSTGDTGELFF; CDR3nt: TGTGCCAGCAGCTCGACAGGGGACACCGGGGAGCTGTTTTTT
v_gene: TRBV19; len: 14; d_gene: -; abundance: -; j_gene: TRBJ2-3; CDR3aa: CASSRGLGTDTQYF; CDR3nt: TGTGCCAGTAGTAGGGGTCTAGGTACAGATACGCAGTATTTT
v_gene: TRBV19; len: 15; d_gene: -; abundance: medium-sized; j_gene: TRBJ1-5; CDR3aa: CASSRPLGDGQPQHF; CDR3nt: TGTGCCAGTAGCCGACCCCTCGGGGACGGGCAGCCCCAGCATTTT